Listed below are T cell receptor beta chains from one sample, sequenced in a study of OX40 agonist ivuxolimab in advanced cancers. The data were produced by immunoSEQ multiplex PCR, yet TCRdb's version contains in-frame clones alone and is incomplete. The sample gives 85,000 to 100,000 clones, 91% of which show up once; 0.3% to 0.4% is in the top ten. The input for sequencing was CD4+ or CD8+ T cells sorted from blood, taken in a trial of the OX40 agonist ivuxolimab. Every receptor here comes from an adult with an advanced solid tumor such as melanoma, head and neck, liver or kidney cancer. CDR3s include the opening cysteine and the closing phenylalanine or tryptophan. D genes are given only for firm matches. Expanded clones get a size class; other rows say once, few or many, or leave the size out.

clone_size	v_call	d_call	j_call	cdr3_aa	cdr3_nt
NA	TRBV27	TRBD2	TRBJ2-7	CASSLSFGRDYEQYF	TGTGCCAGCAGTTTATCCTTCGGGAGGGATTACGAGCAGTACTTC
NA	TRBV19	NA	TRBJ2-1	CASSILAPRGEQFF	TGTGCCAGTAGTATTCTAGCGCCTAGGGGTGAGCAGTTCTTC
few	TRBV5-8	NA	TRBJ1-1	CASSWTDMNTEAFF	TGTGCCAGCAGCTGGACAGACATGAACACTGAAGCTTTCTTT
NA	TRBV6-1	NA	TRBJ2-2	CASRILHDNTGELFF	TGTGCCAGCAGGATCCTACATGATAACACCGGGGAGCTGTTTTTT
many	TRBV28	TRBD1	TRBJ2-7	CASGGQGAHEQYF	TGTGCCAGTGGGGGACAGGGGGCCCACGAGCAGTACTTC
NA	TRBV5-1	NA	TRBJ1-2	CASSLEQSYGYTF	TGCGCCAGCAGCTTGGAACAGTCCTATGGCTACACCTTC
NA	TRBV9	TRBD1	TRBJ2-2	CASSTTGGTGELFF	TGTGCCAGCAGCACCACAGGGGGCACCGGGGAGCTGTTTTTT
NA	TRBV5-1	TRBD1	TRBJ2-2	CASSLGDSTGELFF	TGCGCCAGCAGCTTGGGGGACAGCACCGGGGAGCTGTTTTTT
NA	TRBV5-1	TRBD1	TRBJ2-5	CASSPMGTGGKTQYF	TGCGCCAGCAGCCCAATGGGGACAGGGGGAAAGACCCAGTACTTC
NA	TRBV19	NA	TRBJ2-1	CASSSLDPKGEQFF	TGTGCCAGTAGTTCCCTAGACCCCAAGGGTGAGCAGTTCTTC
NA	TRBV18	TRBD1	TRBJ1-2	CASSPGQKLNYGYTF	TGTGCCAGCTCACCGGGACAGAAGCTCAACTATGGCTACACCTTC
once	TRBV7-2	TRBD1	TRBJ1-1	CASSKIAIRGEDTEAFF	TGTGCCAGCAGCAAGATAGCGATCAGGGGGGAGGACACTGAAGCTTTCTTT
NA	TRBV7-2	TRBD2	TRBJ2-5	CASSASSGRLETQYF	TGTGCCAGCAGCGCGTCAAGCGGGAGACTTGAGACCCAGTACTTC
NA	TRBV11-1	NA	TRBJ2-7	CASSPTEVGEQYF	TGTGCCAGCAGCCCGACAGAAGTGGGCGAGCAGTACTTC
NA	TRBV5-4	TRBD2	TRBJ2-3	CASSLDGRSSTDTQYF	TGTGCCAGCAGCTTGGACGGGAGGTCTAGCACAGATACGCAGTATTTT
few	TRBV10-3	NA	TRBJ2-7	CAIGYTSYEQYF	TGTGCCATCGGGTACACGTCGTACGAGCAGTACTTC
NA	TRBV9	TRBD2	TRBJ2-1	CASSYSGTSDNEQFF	TGTGCCAGCAGCTATTCCGGGACTAGCGACAATGAGCAGTTCTTC
NA	TRBV10-1	NA	TRBJ1-1	CPQRTNPGGNTEAFF	TGCCCGCAGCGTACTAATCCCGGGGGAAACACTGAAGCTTTCTTT
once	TRBV5-1	NA	TRBJ2-1	CASSSGFHEQFF	TGCGCCAGCAGCTCTGGGTTCCATGAGCAGTTCTTC
NA	TRBV6-1	NA	TRBJ2-1	CASSEALSNEQFF	TGTGCCAGCAGTGAAGCCCTCTCAAATGAGCAGTTCTTC
NA	TRBV2	NA	TRBJ2-5	CASSEEGLQQETQYF	TGTGCCAGCAGTGAAGAAGGACTCCAGCAAGAGACCCAGTACTTC
NA	TRBV19	NA	TRBJ2-2	CASSITPSTRRGELFF	TGTGCCAGTAGTATTACCCCCTCGACCAGGCGCGGGGAGCTGTTTTTT
NA	TRBV28	NA	TRBJ2-1	CASSLGSRGGEFF	TGTGCCAGCAGTTTGGGCTCTCGGGGCGGGGAGTTCTTC
NA	TRBV12-5	TRBD2	TRBJ2-1	CASGSLHSSGSTYNEQFF	TGTGCTAGTGGCTCTTTACACTCTAGCGGGTCCACCTACAATGAGCAGTTCTTC
few	TRBV10-2	TRBD2	TRBJ2-2	CASSELSGNSVGELFF	TGCGCCAGCAGTGAGTTGAGCGGGAATTCGGTCGGGGAGCTGTTTTTT
NA	TRBV18	TRBD2	TRBJ2-1	CASSPPGGTSGYNEQFF	TGTGCCAGCTCACCGCCTGGCGGGACTAGCGGCTATAATGAGCAGTTCTTC
NA	TRBV4-3	NA	TRBJ2-2	CASSQGLGFGTGELFF	TGCGCCAGCAGTCAAGGTTTGGGTTTTGGCACCGGGGAGCTGTTTTTT
NA	TRBV5-1	NA	TRBJ2-7	CASSLGLAAYSYEQYF	TGCGCCAGCAGCTTGGGGTTAGCGGCCTACTCCTACGAGCAGTACTTC
NA	TRBV27	TRBD1	TRBJ1-4	CASSLSIRGREKLFF	TGTGCCAGCAGTTTATCGATAAGGGGGCGTGAAAAACTGTTTTTT
NA	TRBV5-1	TRBD2	TRBJ2-7	CASSSAVAGGLYEQYF	TGCGCCAGCAGCTCCGCCGTAGCGGGAGGACTTTACGAGCAGTACTTC
NA	TRBV7-4	TRBD2	TRBJ2-1	CASSLAGLAGDEQFF	TGTGCCAGCAGCTTAGCCGGGCTAGCGGGAGATGAGCAGTTCTTC
NA	TRBV19	TRBD1	TRBJ2-7	CASSIEGQGIYEQYF	TGTGCCAGTAGTATAGAGGGACAGGGGATCTACGAGCAGTACTTC
once	TRBV2	NA	TRBJ1-5	CASRAGANQPQHF	TGTGCCAGCAGGGCGGGGGCCAATCAGCCCCAGCATTTT
NA	TRBV29-1	NA	TRBJ1-1	CSVAPGFTEAFF	TGCAGCGTCGCCCCAGGGTTCACTGAAGCTTTCTTT
few	TRBV5-8	TRBD2	TRBJ2-5	CASSPGSSGRRGETQYF	TGTGCCAGCAGCCCCGGTTCTAGCGGGAGAAGGGGGGAGACCCAGTACTTC
NA	TRBV11-2	TRBD2	TRBJ2-7	CASSLAGTSSYEQYF	TGTGCCAGCAGCTTAGCAGGGACTAGTTCCTACGAGCAGTACTTC
NA	TRBV5-1	NA	TRBJ2-7	CASSFSRSGAASYEQYF	TGCGCCAGCAGCTTCTCCCGGTCGGGGGCCGCATCCTACGAGCAGTACTTC
NA	TRBV5-1	NA	TRBJ2-5	CASSLVPGATMETQYF	TGCGCCAGCAGCTTGGTCCCGGGGGCAACCATGGAGACCCAGTACTTC
NA	TRBV30	NA	TRBJ2-2	CAWSVGQLNTGELFF	TGTGCCTGGAGTGTAGGGCAGCTGAACACCGGGGAGCTGTTTTTT
NA	TRBV4-1	NA	TRBJ1-2	CASSQDPGQRGYTF	TGCGCCAGCAGCCAAGACCCGGGGCAAAGAGGCTACACCTTC
NA	TRBV5-4	TRBD1	TRBJ1-1	CASSLPRQGGTEAFF	TGTGCCAGCAGCTTACCCCGACAGGGAGGTACTGAAGCTTTCTTT
NA	TRBV21-1	NA	TRBJ2-7	CASSKARTEQYF	TGTGCCAGCAGCAAAGCGCGAACCGAGCAGTACTTC
NA	TRBV15	TRBD2	TRBJ2-5	CATSPRTSGAQRGETQYF	TGTGCCACCAGCCCACGGACTAGCGGGGCACAGCGTGGGGAGACCCAGTACTTC
once	TRBV27	NA	TRBJ2-7	CASSSEGRYEQYF	TGTGCCAGCAGTTCTGAGGGACGCTACGAGCAGTACTTC
many	TRBV11-2	NA	TRBJ2-5	CASSLGLVPGRETQYF	TGTGCCAGCAGCTTAGGTCTGGTTCCGGGTCGGGAGACCCAGTACTTC